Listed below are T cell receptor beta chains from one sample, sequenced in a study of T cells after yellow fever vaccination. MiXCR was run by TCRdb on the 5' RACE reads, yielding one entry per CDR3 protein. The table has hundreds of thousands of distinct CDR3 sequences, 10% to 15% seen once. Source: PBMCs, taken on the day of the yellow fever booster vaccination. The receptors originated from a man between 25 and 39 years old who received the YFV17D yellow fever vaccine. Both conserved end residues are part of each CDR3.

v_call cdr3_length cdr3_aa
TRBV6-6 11 CASSPESAQFF
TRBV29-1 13 CITWDRANSPLHF
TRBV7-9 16 CASRSGAGGDRTPIFF
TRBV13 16 CASSLQGLAVTDTQYF
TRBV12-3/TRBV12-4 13 CASRVRSQETQYF
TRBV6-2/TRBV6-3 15 CASSYGTHPYNEQFF
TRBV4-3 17 CASSQEGGRGYNSPLHF
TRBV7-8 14 CASSPPGGTNEQFF
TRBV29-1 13 CSVAGEGAETQYF
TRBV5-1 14 CASSSGTSQETQYF
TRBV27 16 CASSSGEGPSTDTQYF
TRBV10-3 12 CAISEEGQPQHF
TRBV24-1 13 CATRRTSTDTQYF
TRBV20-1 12 CSATGGDEEQYF
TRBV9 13 CASSVLDRDGQYF
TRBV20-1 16 CSARSLSGRGYNEQFF
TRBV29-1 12 CSTGGGSDEQYF
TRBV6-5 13 CASSTSPTYEQYF
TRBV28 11 CASRRGNEQFF
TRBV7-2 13 CASSPTGNGGYTF
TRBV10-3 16 CAISDPTSGSPNEQFF
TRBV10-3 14 CAMAGQGGTGELFF
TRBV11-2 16 CASSPDGGSVQETQYF
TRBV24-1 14 CATSDFGQANEQFF
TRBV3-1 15 CASSHGRVGANVLTF
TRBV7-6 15 CASSFAPLVGNEQFF
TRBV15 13 CATRGFSYNEQFF
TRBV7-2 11 CASTLRDTQYF
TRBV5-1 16 CASSLTSGAITDTQYF
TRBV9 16 CASSYRQGPGANVLTF
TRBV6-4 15 CASSDSMGGRDEQFF
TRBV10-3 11 CAMGQGDEQYF
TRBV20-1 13 CSAAGRTNSEQFF
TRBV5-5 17 CASSSSDSRAGANVLTF
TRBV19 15 CASSTARLGTDTQYF
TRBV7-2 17 CASSLGLNRDRVFGYTF
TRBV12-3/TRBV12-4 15 CASSLTQGSYNEQFF
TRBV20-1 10 CSARINEQFF
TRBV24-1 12 CATEDRTGEAFF
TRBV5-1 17 CASSLVGGRSGAGEQFF
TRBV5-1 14 CASSGDGANQPQHF
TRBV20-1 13 CSASGLVAGELFF
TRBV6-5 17 CASSMNQGQGHTGELFF
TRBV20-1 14 CSARGTGATGELFF
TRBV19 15 CASSRQVGSQETQYF
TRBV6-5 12 CASREGSYEQYF
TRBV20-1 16 CSARGDGDSPPDTQYF
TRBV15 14 CATSSWDGRDTQYF
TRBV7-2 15 CASSAHRGSNSPLHF
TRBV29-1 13 CSVHVGGSIVQYF
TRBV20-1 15 CSARAGEYSNQPQHF
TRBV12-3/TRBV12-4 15 CASSLGSGPYNEQFF
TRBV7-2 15 CASSRLAGAADTQYF
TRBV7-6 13 CASSPSSNQPQHF
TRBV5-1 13 CASSRYADYGYTF
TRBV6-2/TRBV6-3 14 CASSLELSRHEQYF
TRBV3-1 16 CASSQDERGYQETQYF
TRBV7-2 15 CASSLLPGVYNEQFF
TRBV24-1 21 CATSAVGLAGGVKVPYNEQFF